These T cell receptor beta chains were read from a single sample in a study of graft-versus-host responses after intestinal transplantation. The assay was immunoSEQ multiplex PCR, and TCRdb's table has in-frame clones only and misses some. The top ten clones hold roughly 0.64% of a sample with around 99,000 clones, around 90% of them seen once. For these receptors, no antigen is known. Material: unstimulated CD4+ T cells sorted from spleen or lymph node cells, obtained before transplant. The receptor set was obtained from a human donor who was the organ donor for an intestinal transplant. The conserved cysteine and the conserved F or W are not part of the CDR3 here. The order of the fields is J gene, V gene, D gene, CDR3 length, CDR3 protein. The D gene is left open where the match is weak.

j_call: TRBJ2-4; v_call: TRBV5-1; d_call: -; cdr3_length: 12; cdr3_aa: ASRPRTSGNIQY
j_call: TRBJ2-5; v_call: TRBV5-1; d_call: TRBD2; cdr3_length: 13; cdr3_aa: ASSSLPGGLETQY
j_call: TRBJ2-7; v_call: TRBV7-2; d_call: TRBD2; cdr3_length: 12; cdr3_aa: ASSLSSGVYEQY
j_call: TRBJ1-2; v_call: TRBV5-1; d_call: -; cdr3_length: 13; cdr3_aa: ASSNRTARSGGYT
j_call: TRBJ2-1; v_call: TRBV5-1; d_call: TRBD2; cdr3_length: 12; cdr3_aa: ASSQQPTSGSLF
j_call: TRBJ1-2; v_call: TRBV18; d_call: -; cdr3_length: 12; cdr3_aa: ASSPPEGNYGYT
j_call: TRBJ1-1; v_call: TRBV5-1; d_call: TRBD1; cdr3_length: 12; cdr3_aa: ASSFGQGDTEAF
j_call: TRBJ2-6; v_call: TRBV7-9; d_call: -; cdr3_length: 13; cdr3_aa: ASSFQSSGANVLT
j_call: TRBJ1-1; v_call: TRBV11-3; d_call: -; cdr3_length: 12; cdr3_aa: ASSYGHQNTEAF
j_call: TRBJ2-2; v_call: TRBV5-1; d_call: TRBD2; cdr3_length: 13; cdr3_aa: AGSFSTSVPGELF
j_call: TRBJ2-1; v_call: TRBV7-6; d_call: -; cdr3_length: 11; cdr3_aa: ASSQDRNNEQF
j_call: TRBJ2-5; v_call: TRBV7-9; d_call: -; cdr3_length: 12; cdr3_aa: ASSLAGVPETQY
j_call: TRBJ1-1; v_call: TRBV4-1; d_call: TRBD1; cdr3_length: 15; cdr3_aa: ASSQLPRTGRNTEAF
j_call: TRBJ1-6; v_call: TRBV9; d_call: TRBD1; cdr3_length: 13; cdr3_aa: ASSARDRGDSPLH
j_call: TRBJ1-2; v_call: TRBV10-3; d_call: -; cdr3_length: 13; cdr3_aa: AISSPAGTNYGYT
j_call: TRBJ2-1; v_call: TRBV5-1; d_call: -; cdr3_length: 13; cdr3_aa: ASSLVGQGGNEQF
j_call: TRBJ1-1; v_call: TRBV5-4; d_call: -; cdr3_length: 13; cdr3_aa: ASSFSTGGSTEAF
j_call: TRBJ2-1; v_call: TRBV9; d_call: TRBD2; cdr3_length: 12; cdr3_aa: ASSVGTSGHEQF
j_call: -; v_call: TRBV27; d_call: TRBD2; cdr3_length: 12; cdr3_aa: ASSSGLVPYEQY
j_call: TRBJ1-2; v_call: TRBV11-3; d_call: -; cdr3_length: 11; cdr3_aa: ASSLGTNYGYT
j_call: TRBJ2-7; v_call: TRBV7-6; d_call: -; cdr3_length: 14; cdr3_aa: ASSLGTSGPRVEQY
j_call: TRBJ2-1; v_call: TRBV5-4; d_call: -; cdr3_length: 13; cdr3_aa: ASSLTGYSFNEQF
j_call: TRBJ1-5; v_call: TRBV7-8; d_call: -; cdr3_length: 13; cdr3_aa: ASSAYRDSNQPQH
j_call: TRBJ1-2; v_call: TRBV9; d_call: -; cdr3_length: 11; cdr3_aa: ASSVGTVGGYT
j_call: TRBJ1-4; v_call: TRBV5-4; d_call: TRBD1; cdr3_length: 12; cdr3_aa: ASGGGGVSEKLF
j_call: TRBJ1-1; v_call: TRBV4-1; d_call: -; cdr3_length: 13; cdr3_aa: ASSQDYRANAEAF
j_call: TRBJ2-2; v_call: TRBV4-1; d_call: TRBD1; cdr3_length: 14; cdr3_aa: ASSQSVGQSMGELF
j_call: TRBJ2-5; v_call: TRBV2; d_call: -; cdr3_length: 14; cdr3_aa: ASCKRGGHIKETQY